This TCR beta chain was identified during a study of T-cell memory formation after mild COVID-19. Study-level findings and limits: CD4+ contracting clones lay mainly in CM and EM, CD8+ ones in EMRA.

The V and J ends lost 5 bases and 7 bases, in that order; junction bases with no gene match: 18. The CDR3 spans 17 residues. The germline V gene encodes CDR1 SEHNR and CDR2 FQNEAQ (reference sequence). MiXCR, run by TCRdb on the 5' RACE reads, gives a single entry per CDR3 protein. The sample holds about 600,000 distinct CDR3 sequences, less than 25% seen once. As regards this clonotype: Antigen specificity is unknown.

The chain joins TRBV7-9 to TRBJ2-5, with 8 bases fitting TRBD1. The source of this sequence is an adult woman who had mild COVID-19 (a few samples of this study predate the infection). Cell type and time point are not known. The specimen sequenced was PBMCs or a T cell subset sorted from them (not recorded which). CDR3 sequence reads: CASSTAGQGTATLTQYF. DNA of the CDR3: TGTGCCAGCAGCACTGCCGGACAGGGAACGGCGACCCTGACCCAGTACTTC.